This T cell receptor (beta chain) derives from a study of CD4 T cells in relation to SARS-CoV-2 and coronaviruses. On the study more broadly: ViraFEST: approximately 10-day antigen culture of PBMCs, then TCR beta CDR3 sequencing. Controls used an HIV-1 Nef peptide pool or no peptide.

Before the COVID-19 pandemic, during about 2010-2018, CD4+ T cells were taken from unexposed donors. After roughly ten days of culture, CD4+ T cells were isolated. Cells permitting, SARS-CoV-2 S/N and four cold-coronavirus spikes were tested on unexposed-donor CD4+ T cells. Sequencing was performed with immunoSEQ multiplex PCR; in TCRdb, only in-frame clones are kept and a portion is missing. The sample carries 20,000 to 25,000 clones, about 79% recorded once. Notes on the study in general: Each donor contributed either pre-pandemic or post-infection samples, not both.

This clone turned up a few times. Its antigen remains unidentified. The V end lost 1 base, the J end lost 3 bases, and 10 bases lay between the germline ends. Germline assignment: CDR1 SEHNR and CDR2 FQNEAQ (reference sequence). This CDR3 is built from 14 residues. The source material was CD4+ T cells from PBMCs, cultured in vitro. V is TRBV7-9 and J is TRBJ2-7; tentative D call: TRBD1 (7 bases). This clonotype was obtained from a human donor in good health. CDR3 DNA sequence: TGTGCCAGCAGCTTAGGACAGGGACTCTACGAGCAGTACTTC. Amino acid sequence: CASSLGQGLYEQYF.